This entry concerns a single T cell receptor (beta chain). The data were obtained in a study of blood T cell repertoires in COVID-19. Study-level information: Whether acute or convalescent, the COVID-19 samples came from the United States, Italy and Spain.

What the recovered Cohort 3 donors had was two negative PCRs, clearance, or symptom resolution. Trimming took off 5 bases at V and 1 base at J, with 12 bases between the two ends. Germline V gene sequence: CDR1 SGHRS, CDR2 YFSETQ. This CDR3 is built from 14 residues. Methods used by the authors: By means of reference gene primer amplification, nucleated cell counts were estimated. Libraries were prepared by immunoSEQ multiplex PCR; TCRdb keeps only in-frame clonotypes and omits some of them. For V, J and clone size, that table is used; D and trimming come from the DNA. The repertoire includes over 350,000 clones, about 88% of them detected once, and 0.9% to 1.5% sits in the top ten.

What was sequenced was PBMCs or T cells enriched from blood (not recorded which). The chain couples TRBV5-1 to TRBJ1-2; tentative D call: TRBD1 (6 bases). The sequence derives from a woman aged 18-29 years who had recovered from COVID-19. Here the CDR3 reads CASSLHRDNYGYTF. The CDR3 DNA reads as TGCGCCAGCAGTTTGCACAGGGATAACTATGGCTACACCTTC. The variable domain in full, completed from reference TRBV5-1 and TRBJ1-2, reads KAGVTQTPRYLIKTRGQQVTLSCSPISGHRSVSWYQQTPGQGLQFLFEYFSETQRNKGNFPGRFSGRQFSNSRSEMNVSTLELGDSALYLCASSLHRDNYGYTFGSGTRLTVV.